Below, one T cell receptor beta chain is given with its context. Profiled with immunoSEQ multiplex PCR; TCRdb holds only in-frame clones, not every one. The sample lists about 360,000 clones, about 86% occurring once. The CDR3 totals 13 residues. Trimming pared 5 bases from V and 3 bases from J, leaving 10 bases between. Seattle enrolled patients during active infection and tracked them longitudinally. This record belongs to a study of blood T cell repertoires in COVID-19. Overall study: COVID-19 samples from acute and convalescent phases originated in the United States, Italy and Spain.

Sequencing was done on a sample of peripheral blood. The chain joins TRBV23-1 to TRBJ1-1; D not certain. TRBV23-1 is known as an ORF, though its function is uncertain. The TCR sequence derives from a woman between 55 and 75 years old with COVID-19, enrolled during active disease. The chain's CDR3 is CASSTHRYTEAFF. CDR3 DNA: TGCGCCAGCAGTACCCACAGATACACTGAAGCTTTCTTT.